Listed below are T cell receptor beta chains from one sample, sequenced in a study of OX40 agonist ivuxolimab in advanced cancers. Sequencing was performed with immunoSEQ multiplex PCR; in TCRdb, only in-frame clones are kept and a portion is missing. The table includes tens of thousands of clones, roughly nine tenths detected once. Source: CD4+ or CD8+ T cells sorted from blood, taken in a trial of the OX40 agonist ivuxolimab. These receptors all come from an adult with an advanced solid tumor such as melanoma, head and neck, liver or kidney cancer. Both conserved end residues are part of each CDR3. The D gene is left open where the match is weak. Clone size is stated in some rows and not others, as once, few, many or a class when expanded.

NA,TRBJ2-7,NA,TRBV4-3,TGCGCCAGCAGCCAAGACAGACAGGCCCCTTCCTACGAGCAGTACTTC,CASSQDRQAPSYEQYF
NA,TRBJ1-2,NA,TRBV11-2,TGTGCCAGCAGCACCCCCCAGGGCTATGGCTACACCTTC,CASSTPQGYGYTF
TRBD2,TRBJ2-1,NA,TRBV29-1,TGCAGCGTTGAAGTGTTAGCGGGGCAGCAGTTCTTC,CSVEVLAGQQFF
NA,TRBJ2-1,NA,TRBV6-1,TGTGCCAGCACCGAGAGAAGCTTCTCCTACAATGAGCAGTTCTTC,CASTERSFSYNEQFF
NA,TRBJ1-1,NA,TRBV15,TGTGCCACCAGCAGAGAGGTCGGGACTGAAGCTTTCTTT,CATSREVGTEAFF
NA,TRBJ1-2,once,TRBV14,TGTGCCAGCAGCCAAGACGGCCGGAGTTATGGCTACACCTTC,CASSQDGRSYGYTF
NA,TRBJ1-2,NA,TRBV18,TGTGCCAGCTCACCCCCACAGGGTCGCTACACCTTC,CASSPPQGRYTF
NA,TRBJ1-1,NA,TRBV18,TGTGCCAGCTCACCTTCGGCGGCCACTGAAGCTTTCTTT,CASSPSAATEAFF
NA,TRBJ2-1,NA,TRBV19,TGTGCCAGTAGTATGAGGGCAGGGACGTCCTACAATGAGCAGTTCTTC,CASSMRAGTSYNEQFF
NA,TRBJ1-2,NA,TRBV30,TGTGCCTGGAGTGTAAGCCAGGGCGGCTACACCTTC,CAWSVSQGGYTF